Following are 21 T cell receptor beta chains from one sample sequenced in a study of blood T cell repertoires in COVID-19. Profiled with immunoSEQ multiplex PCR; TCRdb holds only in-frame clones, not every one. The top ten hold roughly 8.8% of the sample, which has around 200,000 clones, about four fifths seen once. The sequenced material came from peripheral blood. These receptors came from a man aged 40-55 years with active or convalescent COVID-19.

The rearrangement joins TRBV20-1 to TRBJ1-2; 7 bases align to TRBD1. CDR3 length equals 10 residues. V shed 6 bases, J shed 12 bases, and the junction held 7 bases outside the gene matches. Germline V gives CDR1 DFQATT, CDR2 SNEGSKA (reference sequence). CDR3 sequence (DNA): TGCAGTGCGCAGGGACAGATGAACACCTTC. The encoded protein is CSAQGQMNTF.

The gene calls are TRBV24-1 and TRBJ2-1; 11 bases agree with TRBD1. V lost 5 bases, J lost 4 bases, and 6 bases stayed unmatched. Germline loops: CDR1 KGHDR, CDR2 SFDVKD. The CDR3 is made up of 16 amino acids. The CDR3 DNA reads TGTGCCACCAGTGGGAAGGACAGGGGGCAATACAATGAGCAGTTCTTC. Its protein product is CATSGKDRGQYNEQFF.

The V gene is TRBV10-3, the J gene TRBJ2-1; 12 bases are a match to TRBD2. CDR1 is ENHRY and CDR2 is SYGVKD in the germline V gene. The V segment lost 10 bases and the J segment 5 bases; nucleotides outside the gene matches: 6. This CDR3 has 14 amino acids. The DNA for the CDR3 is TGTGCCACCGGACTAGCGGGGAACCACAATGAGCAGTTCTTC. This translates into CATGLAGNHNEQFF.

The chain joins TRBV9 to TRBJ2-7, with 10 positions matching TRBD1. Germline V gene lookup returns CDR1 SGDLS and CDR2 YYNGEE. This CDR3 contains 14 residues. Trimming at V came to 3 bases and at J to 4 bases, leaving 4 bases not matched to a gene. This CDR3 is CASSAGQGFYEQYF. CDR3 bases: TGTGCCAGCAGCGCGGGACAGGGGTTTTACGAGCAGTACTTC.

This rearrangement joins TRBV3-1 (or the pseudogene TRBV3-2) to TRBJ2-1; D gene ambiguous. The V end lost 3 bases, the J end lost 6 bases, and 12 bases lay between the germline ends. Germline assignment: CDR1 LGHDT and CDR2 YNNKEL (reference sequence). This CDR3 is built from 14 residues. Here the CDR3 reads CASSHRLDVNEQFF. In DNA, the CDR3 is TGTGCCAGCAGCCATCGCCTAGACGTCAATGAGCAGTTCTTC.

This chain uses TRBV19 with TRBJ1-1; D is ambiguous. The CDR3 runs 13 residues. Germline V gene sequence: CDR1 LNHDA, CDR2 SQIVND (reference sequence). Trimming removed 3 bases from V and 11 bases from J, with 16 bases in between. CDR3 residues: CASSIPMGLYAFF. CDR3 sequence (DNA): TGTGCCAGTAGTATCCCCATGGGCTTGTATGCTTTCTTT.

The V gene is TRBV6-2 or TRBV6-3, the J gene TRBJ1-2; possibly TRBD1 for D (6 bases). Germline CDR1 and CDR2: MNHEY and SVGEGT. The CDR3 is 14 residues long. V lost 4 bases to trimming and J lost 0 bases, with 9 bases between them. The CDR3 here is CASSSDRPNYGYTF. In DNA, the CDR3 is TGTGCCAGCAGTTCCGACAGGCCTAACTATGGCTACACCTTC.

The rearrangement links TRBV2 to TRBJ2-5, with D maybe TRBD2 (7 bases). The CDR3 has 15 residues. CDR1 SNHLY and CDR2 FYNNEI come from the germline V gene. The V end was cut by 7 bases, the J end by 1 base, with 16 bases between. CDR3 loop: CASILGGGFQETQYF. Here the CDR3 DNA reads TGTGCCAGCATATTGGGGGGGGGCTTCCAAGAGACCCAGTACTTC.

The J gene is TRBJ1-4, the V gene TRBV19; 7 bases agree with TRBD1. V lost 5 bases and J lost 0; bases outside the gene matches: 0. The CDR3 totals 14 residues. Germline V gene data show CDR1 as LNHDA and CDR2 as SQIVND (reference sequence). CDR3 amino acids: CASSGTATNEKLFF. As DNA, the CDR3 is TGTGCCAGTAGTGGGACAGCAACTAATGAAAAACTGTTTTTT.

The rearrangement uses TRBV7-8 and TRBJ1-5; TRBD1 matches 12 bases. Per the germline V gene, CDR1 is SGHVS and CDR2 is FQNEAQ. This CDR3 has 16 amino acids. V lost 4 bases to trimming and J lost 6 bases; unmatched junction nucleotides: 7. This CDR3 reads CASSSGTGGAGQPQHF. The DNA for the CDR3 is TGTGCCAGCAGCTCCGGGACAGGGGGCGCCGGTCAGCCCCAGCATTTT.

This chain links TRBV5-4 with TRBJ1-2, with 7 nucleotides matching TRBD1. Per the germline V gene, CDR1 is SGHNT and CDR2 is YYREEE (reference sequence). The J segment lost 3 bases and the V segment lost 3 bases, leaving 11 bases of the junction unmatched. CDR3 size: 16 residues. CDR3 nucleotides: TGTGCCAGCAGCTCCGAACAGACAGGGATCTACTATGGCTACACCTTC. This sequence encodes CASSSEQTGIYYGYTF.

The DNA for the CDR3 is TGTGCCAGCAGTTTATCCCCCCCAGGTGGCTATGGCTACACCTTC. It encodes CASSLSPPGGYGYTF. The J gene is TRBJ1-2, the V gene TRBV27; D unclear. The germline V gene encodes CDR1 MNHEY and CDR2 SMNVEV (reference sequence). V shed 0 bases and J shed 4 bases, with 12 bases lying between them. CDR3 length: 15 amino acids.

This chain connects TRBV20-1 to TRBJ2-3, with D possibly matching TRBD1 (6 bases). CDR3 length: 15 residues. The germline CDR1 and CDR2 sequences are DFQATT and SNEGSKA (reference sequence). V lost 3 bases to trimming and J lost 0 bases, with 13 bases between them. The CDR3 DNA follows: TGCAGTGCTAGTTCCGGGACACAAAGCACAGATACGCAGTATTTT. This codes for CSASSGTQSTDTQYF.

This chain links TRBV4-3 with TRBJ2-7; 12 bases are a match to TRBD2. The V and J ends lost 0 bases and 1 base, in that order; junction bases with no gene match: 7. The CDR3 length is 18 residues. Germline loops: CDR1 LGHNA, CDR2 YSLEER. This chain's CDR3 is CASSQDSITSGGSYEQYF. In nucleotides, the CDR3 is TGCGCCAGCAGCCAAGACTCCATTACTAGCGGGGGGTCCTACGAGCAGTACTTC.

The genes are TRBV4-1 and TRBJ2-1, with 9 nucleotides matching TRBD1. The trim removed 1 base at V and 5 bases at J, leaving 9 bases unmatched. The germline gives CDR1 MGHRA, CDR2 YSYEKL. CDR3 length equals 17 residues. The CDR3 DNA sequence: TGCGCCAGCAGCCAAGGCATACGGGACAGGGCCAACAATGAGCAGTTCTTC. As protein: CASSQGIRDRANNEQFF.

The V and J genes are TRBV28 and TRBJ1-4, with D possibly TRBD1 on 6 matching bases. V shed 10 bases and J shed 4 bases, with 16 bases lying between them. This CDR3 spans 14 amino acids. CDR1 is MDHEN and CDR2 is SYDVKM in the germline V gene. CDR3 sequence reads: CATKGGQGNEKLFF. In nucleotides, the CDR3 is TGTGCCACCAAGGGGGGGCAGGGTAATGAAAAACTGTTTTTT.

CDR3 coding DNA: TGCAGCGTTGAGGGTTTAGCGACAGGGGGAAACTACAATGAGCAGTTCTTC. Translating it yields CSVEGLATGGNYNEQFF. The chain carries TRBV29-1 and TRBJ2-1; 9 bases fit TRBD1. This CDR3 spans 17 amino acids. Unmatched junction bases numbered 12, after V lost 3 bases and J lost 3 bases. Germline CDR1 reads SQVTM; CDR2 reads ANQGSEA.

The chain joins TRBV3-1 (or the pseudogene TRBV3-2) to TRBJ1-3; D is uncertain. Per the germline V gene, CDR1 is LGHDT and CDR2 is YNNKEL (reference sequence). The CDR3 has 14 amino acids. V was shortened by 2 bases and J by 0 bases, with 5 bases between the two germline ends. CDR3 sequence: CASSQRVSGNTIYF. For the CDR3, the DNA is TGTGCCAGCAGCCAAAGAGTCTCTGGAAACACCATATATTTT.

V and J are TRBV30 and TRBJ2-5, with TRBD2 matching 7 bases. Germline V gene data show CDR1 as GTSNPN and CDR2 as SVGIG (reference sequence). The CDR3 is 14 residues long. The ends lost 3 bases at V and 5 bases at J; junction bases unmatched: 9. This chain's CDR3 is CAWRERGPLETQYF. DNA of the CDR3: TGTGCCTGGAGGGAGCGGGGCCCGCTGGAGACCCAGTACTTC.

The chain is built from TRBV7-9 and TRBJ1-4; D gene ambiguous. The CDR3 contains 18 residues. Germline V CDR1 and CDR2: SEHNR, FQNEAQ (reference sequence). Between the trimmed V and J ends, which lost 4 bases and 0 bases, there was a span of 18 bases. DNA of the CDR3: TGTGCCAGCAGCTCCGCTCTCTATTCTGAACCAACTAATGAAAAACTGTTTTTT. It translates to CASSSALYSEPTNEKLFF.

The chain employs TRBV7-8 and TRBJ2-2, with TRBD2 as a possible D gene (6 bases). The V and J ends lost 1 base and 4 bases respectively, with 10 bases between them. There are 15 residues in the CDR3. Germline CDR1 and CDR2: SGHVS and FQNEAQ. DNA of the CDR3: TGTGCCAGCAGCTTAGACATGGGGGGCACCGGGGAGCTGTTTTTT. It is translated as CASSLDMGGTGELFF.